This T cell receptor beta chain was profiled in a study of monozygotic twins with inflammatory bowel disease. The total RNA came straight from whole blood, and T cells were not sorted beforehand. Germline V gene lookup returns CDR1 SGHDN and CDR2 FVKESK. This CDR3 region has 16 residues. UMIs that included a 6-nucleotide sample barcode were added by template switching, which took place during cDNA synthesis. After re-calling the 5' RACE reads, TCRdb lists one entry per CDR3 protein, DNA absent. This specimen shows some 330,000 distinct CDR3 sequences; the ten leading clones hold 5.6%. The rearrangement links TRBV14 to TRBJ1-1. Sequences were obtained from blood. The source of this sequence is a human donor with ulcerative colitis or Crohn's disease, or a healthy co-twin of an affected twin (not recorded which). The CDR3 sequence: CASSQDLGEMNTEAFF.